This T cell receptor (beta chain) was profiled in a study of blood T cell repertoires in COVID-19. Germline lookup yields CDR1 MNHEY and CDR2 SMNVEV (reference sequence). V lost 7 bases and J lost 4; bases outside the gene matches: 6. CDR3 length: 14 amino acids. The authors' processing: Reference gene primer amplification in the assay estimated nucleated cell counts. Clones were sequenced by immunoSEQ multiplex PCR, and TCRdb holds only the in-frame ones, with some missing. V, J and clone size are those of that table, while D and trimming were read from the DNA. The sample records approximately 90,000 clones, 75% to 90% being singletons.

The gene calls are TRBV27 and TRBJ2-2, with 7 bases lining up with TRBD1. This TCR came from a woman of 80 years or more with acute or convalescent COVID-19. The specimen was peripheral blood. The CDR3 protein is CASTRTGLTGELFF. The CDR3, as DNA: TGTGCCAGCACTAGGACAGGACTCACCGGGGAGCTGTTTTTT.